This section outlines one T cell receptor beta chain sequence together with its context. As yet, its antigen is unknown. Treatment meaning: roughly 11-day PBMC culture with coronavirus spike peptide pools or control peptides (ViraFEST assay). Samples of CD4+ T cells were obtained from the unexposed donor before the COVID-19 pandemic (2011-2018). Antigen-specific T cells were expanded with peptide pools by ViraFEST, and TCRs were then sequenced. The data were taken from a study of vaccination and CD4 T cells after COVID-19. Study-level background: Two doses of either BNT162b2 or mRNA-1273 vaccine were given to participants.

The assay that was used to sequence DNA from cultured CD4+ T cells was the Oncomine TCR Beta short-read assay. Scientists extracted genomic DNA from CD4+ T cells grown in culture. TCRdb fed the PCR reads into MiXCR, producing one record per CDR3 protein. The data hold 12,000 or so distinct CDR3 sequences, with more than 35% observed a single time. The specimen was CD4+ T cells from blood, cultured in vitro. This receptor was obtained from a human donor in good health.

CDR3 residues: CASSQPSVRGGYSNQPQHF. The CDR3 nucleotides read TGTGCCAGCAGCCAACCTTCGGTGAGGGGGGGTTATAGCAATCAGCCCCAGCATTTT. The gene calls are TRBV9 and TRBJ1-5; TRBD1 might be the D (6 bases). With 4 bases removed from V and 0 bases from J, the gap between germline ends came to 23 bases. Germline assignment: CDR1 SGDLS and CDR2 YYNGEE. This CDR3 has 19 residues.